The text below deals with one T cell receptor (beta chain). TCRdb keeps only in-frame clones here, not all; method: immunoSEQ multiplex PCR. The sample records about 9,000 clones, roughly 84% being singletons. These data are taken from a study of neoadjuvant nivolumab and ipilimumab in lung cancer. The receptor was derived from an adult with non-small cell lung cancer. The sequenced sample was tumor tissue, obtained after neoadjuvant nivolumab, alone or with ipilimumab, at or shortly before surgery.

The CDR3 bases are TGTGCCAGCAGTGAATATAGACTAGCGGGAGCAGAGACCCAGTACTTC. Translation gives CASSEYRLAGAETQYF. The chain is built from TRBV25-1 and TRBJ2-5; 12 nucleotides line up with TRBD2. CDR1 and CDR2 (germline): MGHDK, SYGVNS. This CDR3 contains 16 residues. Unmatched junction bases numbered 3, after V lost 0 bases and J lost 4 bases. Full variable domain (outside the CDR3, taken from reference TRBV25-1 and TRBJ2-5): EADIYQTPRYLVIGTGKKITLECSQTMGHDKMYWYQQDPGMELHLIHYSYGVNSTEKGDLSSESTVSRIRTEHFPLTLESARPSHTSQYLCASSEYRLAGAETQYFGPGTRLLVL.